This T cell receptor (beta chain) was recovered during a study of shared clonotypes between healthy human individuals. Sequencing was performed with immunoSEQ multiplex PCR; in TCRdb, only in-frame clones are kept and a portion is missing. The table includes 660,000 or so clones, about 96% detected once. Naive CD8 cells lacked CD45RO and underwent positive selection for CCR7, leaving out terminally differentiated effector memory CD45RA+ cells. All donors were Caucasian adults living in Nashville, Tennessee. The CDR3 loop spans 16 amino acids. The V and J ends lost 6 bases and 0 bases respectively, with 12 bases between them. Germline V gene sequence: CDR1 WNHNN, CDR2 SYGVQD (reference sequence).

The sequenced sample was naive CD8+ T cells sorted from blood. The chain carries TRBV10-1 and TRBJ2-6, with a tentative D call TRBD2 (6 bases). This clonotype was obtained from a woman aged 25 to 45 in good health. The CDR3 sequence is CASRSGGSSGANVLTF. As DNA, the CDR3 is TGCGCCAGCAGGTCCGGGGGAAGCTCTGGGGCCAACGTCCTGACTTTC.